This passage covers 3 T cell receptor beta chains from one sample sequenced in a study of beta chain features in type 1 diabetes. The isolated RNA, all of it, was reverse transcribed, so expressed TCRB transcripts were what got sequenced. Generated by immunoSEQ multiplex PCR, the TCRdb table keeps only in-frame clones and is missing some. The sample includes about 210,000 clones, around 9.9% of them seen just once. Sequencing was performed on central memory CD4+ T cells from blood. These receptors were collected from a man between 18 and 29 years old in good health.

This clone has just a few counts. Here the CDR3 DNA reads TGTGCCAGCAGCCGCAGCTGGATTACTAGAGCGGGAGGAGGGAATGAGCAGTTCTTC. This codes for CASSRSWITRAGGGNEQFF. V usage is TRBV7-8 and J usage is TRBJ2-1; 9 bases line up with TRBD2. V lost 5 bases, J lost 7 bases, and 21 bases stayed unmatched. This CDR3 contains 19 residues. CDR1 is SGHVS and CDR2 is FQNEAQ in the germline V gene. The entire variable domain, with the rest obtained from reference TRBV7-8 and TRBJ2-1, is as follows: GAGVSQSPRYKVAKRGQDVALRCDPISGHVSLFWYQQALGQGPEFLTYFQNEAQLDKSGLPSDRFFAERPEGSVSTLKIQRTQQEDSAVYLCASSRSWITRAGGGNEQFFGPGTRLTVL.

In its sample, this clone was seen a few times. This chain uses TRBV7-2 with TRBJ2-7; the D gene is possibly TRBD1 (5 bases). Trimming pared 2 bases from V and 1 base from J, leaving 12 bases between. There are 15 residues in the CDR3. CDR1 SGHTA and CDR2 FQGNSA come from the germline V gene. CDR3 protein: CASSLRLGESYEQYF. CDR3 coding DNA: TGTGCCAGCAGCTTACGGCTAGGGGAATCCTACGAGCAGTACTTC.

This clone was counted many times. The CDR3, as DNA: TGTGCCAGCAAGGGGACAGGCTCTTCCTACGAGCAGTACTTC. Protein product: CASKGTGSSYEQYF. This chain uses TRBV27 with TRBJ2-7, with 8 nucleotides matching TRBD1. The CDR3 spans 14 residues. The V segment lost 7 bases and the J segment 1 base; nucleotides outside the gene matches: 6. Germline CDR1 MNHEY, CDR2 SMNVEV (reference sequence).